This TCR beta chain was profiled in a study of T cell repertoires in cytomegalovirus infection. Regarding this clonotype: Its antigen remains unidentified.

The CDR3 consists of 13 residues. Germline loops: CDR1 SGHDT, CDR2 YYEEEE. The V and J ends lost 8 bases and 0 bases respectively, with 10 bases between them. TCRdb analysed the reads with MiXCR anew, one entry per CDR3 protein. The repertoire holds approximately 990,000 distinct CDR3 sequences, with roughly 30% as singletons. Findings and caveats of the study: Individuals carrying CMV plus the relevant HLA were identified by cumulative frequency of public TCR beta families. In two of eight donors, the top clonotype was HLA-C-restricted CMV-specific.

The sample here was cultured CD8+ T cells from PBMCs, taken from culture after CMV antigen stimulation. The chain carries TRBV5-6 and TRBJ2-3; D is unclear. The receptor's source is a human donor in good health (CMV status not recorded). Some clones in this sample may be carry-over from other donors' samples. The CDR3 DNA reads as TGTGCCAGTTACGAGGACAGCACAGATACGCAGTATTTT. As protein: CASYEDSTDTQYF.